Listed below are T cell receptor beta chains from one sample, sequenced in a study of blood T cell repertoires in COVID-19. The protocol was immunoSEQ multiplex PCR, while the TCRdb copy is restricted to in-frame clones and leaves out a portion. Here the sample spans about 400,000 clones, approximately 88% being singletons. Input material: PBMCs or T cells enriched from blood (not recorded which). These receptors were taken from a woman aged 30 to 39 with acute COVID-19. CDR3s include the opening cysteine and the closing phenylalanine or tryptophan. The order of the fields is V gene, J gene, CDR3 protein.

V gene: TRBV21-1
J gene: TRBJ1-1
CDR3 protein: CASRGTGVNTEAFF

V gene: TRBV3-1/TRBV3-2
J gene: TRBJ1-2
CDR3 protein: CASSQALGAYGYTF

V gene: TRBV15
J gene: TRBJ1-6
CDR3 protein: CATRLTGLNSPLHF

V gene: TRBV2
J gene: TRBJ1-5
CDR3 protein: CASSAATVLGQPQHF

V gene: TRBV7-2
J gene: TRBJ1-2
CDR3 protein: CASSPQGARGGYTF

V gene: TRBV2
J gene: TRBJ2-5
CDR3 protein: CASSEGRGLQETQYF

V gene: TRBV24-1
J gene: TRBJ1-1
CDR3 protein: CATSDPAEPEAFF

V gene: TRBV5-6
J gene: TRBJ2-7
CDR3 protein: CASSLGLASYEQYF

V gene: TRBV27
J gene: TRBJ1-5
CDR3 protein: CASRIRGANQPQHF

V gene: TRBV7-9
J gene: TRBJ1-4
CDR3 protein: CASSTSEKLFF

V gene: TRBV6-5
J gene: TRBJ1-3
CDR3 protein: CASRAGTEVGNTIYF

V gene: TRBV27
J gene: TRBJ1-5
CDR3 protein: CANWTGDLSDNQPQHF

V gene: TRBV6-5
J gene: TRBJ1-4
CDR3 protein: CASRTGSYEKLFF

V gene: TRBV12-3/TRBV12-4
J gene: TRBJ1-5
CDR3 protein: CASSGDSNQPQHF

V gene: TRBV20-1
J gene: TRBJ2-1
CDR3 protein: CSARDLNEQFF

V gene: TRBV23-1
J gene: TRBJ2-5
CDR3 protein: CASSRSSGAQETQYF

V gene: TRBV25-1
J gene: TRBJ1-2
CDR3 protein: CASSDGTGLRYTF

V gene: TRBV27
J gene: TRBJ1-6
CDR3 protein: CASSLGQGNTPLHF

V gene: TRBV6-2/TRBV6-3
J gene: TRBJ2-5
CDR3 protein: CASSYQGGTQYF

V gene: TRBV3-1/TRBV3-2
J gene: TRBJ1-3
CDR3 protein: CASARGNTIYF

V gene: TRBV7-2
J gene: TRBJ1-3
CDR3 protein: CASSLQGALSGNTIYF

V gene: TRBV6-5
J gene: TRBJ2-7
CDR3 protein: CASSKLGQETYEQYF

V gene: TRBV6-5
J gene: TRBJ1-2
CDR3 protein: CASSLTRQVLLYGYTF

V gene: TRBV5-1
J gene: TRBJ1-5
CDR3 protein: CASSLGQSGQPQHF

V gene: TRBV6-4
J gene: TRBJ2-3
CDR3 protein: CASSVLAGGDGTQYF

V gene: TRBV5-5
J gene: TRBJ1-1
CDR3 protein: CASSPEGAETEAFF

V gene: TRBV4-1
J gene: TRBJ1-2
CDR3 protein: CASSQPPDSNHDYGYTF

V gene: TRBV7-3
J gene: TRBJ1-5
CDR3 protein: CASSSLRDRRSTYQPQHF

V gene: TRBV24-1
J gene: TRBJ1-2
CDR3 protein: CATSDSTGTGTYGYTF

V gene: TRBV2
J gene: TRBJ2-7
CDR3 protein: CASSRQGRDYEQYF

V gene: TRBV6-5
J gene: TRBJ1-2
CDR3 protein: CASSFDGNYGYTF

V gene: TRBV7-8
J gene: TRBJ2-7
CDR3 protein: CASSLERSLDEQYF

V gene: TRBV14
J gene: TRBJ1-1
CDR3 protein: CASSHLGQGNTEAFF

V gene: TRBV4-3
J gene: TRBJ1-1
CDR3 protein: CASSQEFDSSLNTEAFF

V gene: TRBV27
J gene: TRBJ2-1
CDR3 protein: CASSLRQGNYNEQFF

V gene: TRBV18
J gene: TRBJ1-2
CDR3 protein: CASSPTGTDSYYGYTF